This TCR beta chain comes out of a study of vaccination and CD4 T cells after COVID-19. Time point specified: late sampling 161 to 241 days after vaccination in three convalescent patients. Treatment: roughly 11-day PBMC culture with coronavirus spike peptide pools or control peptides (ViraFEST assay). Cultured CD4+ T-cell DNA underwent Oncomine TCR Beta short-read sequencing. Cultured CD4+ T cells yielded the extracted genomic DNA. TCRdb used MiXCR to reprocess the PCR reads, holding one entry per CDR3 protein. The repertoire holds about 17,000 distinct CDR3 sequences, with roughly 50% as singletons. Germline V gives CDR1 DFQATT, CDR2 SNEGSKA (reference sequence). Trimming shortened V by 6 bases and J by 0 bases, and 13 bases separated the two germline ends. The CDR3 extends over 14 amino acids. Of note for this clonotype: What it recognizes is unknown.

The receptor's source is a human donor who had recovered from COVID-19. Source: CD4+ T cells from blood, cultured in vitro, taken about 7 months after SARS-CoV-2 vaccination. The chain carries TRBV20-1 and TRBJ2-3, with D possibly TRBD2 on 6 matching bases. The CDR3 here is CSAKSGLSTDTQYF. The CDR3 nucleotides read TGCAGTGCGAAATCGGGACTTAGCACAGATACGCAGTATTTT.